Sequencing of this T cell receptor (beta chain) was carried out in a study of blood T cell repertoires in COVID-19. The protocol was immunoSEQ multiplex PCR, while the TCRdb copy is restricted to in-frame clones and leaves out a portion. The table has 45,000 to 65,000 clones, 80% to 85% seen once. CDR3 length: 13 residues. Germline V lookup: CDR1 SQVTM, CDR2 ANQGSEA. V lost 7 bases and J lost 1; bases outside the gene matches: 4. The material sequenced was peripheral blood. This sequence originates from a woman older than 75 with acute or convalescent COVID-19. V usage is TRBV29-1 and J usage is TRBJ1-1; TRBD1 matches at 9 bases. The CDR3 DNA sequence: TGCAGCGCCTCGGGACAGGGGAACACTGAAGCTTTCTTT. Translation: CSASGQGNTEAFF.